This T cell receptor (beta chain) appears in the sequencing data of a study of cytomegalovirus exposure and HLA in healthy donors. PCR was performed using 60 Vbeta and 13 Jbeta primers. Sequencing used immunoSEQ multiplex PCR; TCRdb keeps in-frame clones, though not all of them. Here the sample spans approximately 160,000 clones, roughly 75% being singletons. Trimming took 2 bases from V and 9 from J; bases not matched to a gene: 10. Germline V lookup: CDR1 SGDLS, CDR2 YYNGEE. This CDR3 has 14 residues. J is TRBJ1-1 and V is TRBV9; the match to TRBD1 covers 7 bases. The sequenced sample consisted of PBMCs. The origin of this receptor is a man younger than 35 in good health and CMV-seronegative. The CDR3 region has the DNA TGTGCCAGCAGCGTGACGACAGGGACGGCGCAAGCTTTCTTT. Translating it yields CASSVTTGTAQAFF.